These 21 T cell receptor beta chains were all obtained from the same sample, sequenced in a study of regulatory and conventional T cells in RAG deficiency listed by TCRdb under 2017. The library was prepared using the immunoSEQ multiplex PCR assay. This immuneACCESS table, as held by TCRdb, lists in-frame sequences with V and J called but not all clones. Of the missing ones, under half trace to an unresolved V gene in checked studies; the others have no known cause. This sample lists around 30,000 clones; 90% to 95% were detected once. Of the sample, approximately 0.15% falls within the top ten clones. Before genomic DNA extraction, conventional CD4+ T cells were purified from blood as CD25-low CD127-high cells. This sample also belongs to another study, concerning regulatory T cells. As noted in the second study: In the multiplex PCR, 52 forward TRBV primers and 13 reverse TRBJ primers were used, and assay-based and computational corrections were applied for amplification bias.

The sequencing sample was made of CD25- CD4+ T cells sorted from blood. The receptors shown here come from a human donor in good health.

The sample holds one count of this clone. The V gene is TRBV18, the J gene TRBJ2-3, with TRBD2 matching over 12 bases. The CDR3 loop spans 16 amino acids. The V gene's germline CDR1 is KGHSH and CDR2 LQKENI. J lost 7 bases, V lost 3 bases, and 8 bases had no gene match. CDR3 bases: TGTGCCAGCTCACCCTGGACTAGCGGGGAGGTGAATACGCAGTATTTT. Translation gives CASSPWTSGEVNTQYF. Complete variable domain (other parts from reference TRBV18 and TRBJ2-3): NAGVMQNPRHLVRRRGQEARLRCSPMKGHSHVYWYRQLPEEGLKFMVYLQKENIIDESGMPKERFSAEFPKEGPSILRIQQVVRGDSAAYFCASSPWTSGEVNTQYFGPGTRLTVL.

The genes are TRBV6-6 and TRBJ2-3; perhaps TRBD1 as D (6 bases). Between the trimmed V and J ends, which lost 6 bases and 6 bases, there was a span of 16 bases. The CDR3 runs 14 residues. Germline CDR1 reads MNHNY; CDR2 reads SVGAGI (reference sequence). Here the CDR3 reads CASRHNRDGDTQYF. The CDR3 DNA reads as TGTGCCAGCAGACATAACAGGGACGGCGATACGCAGTATTTT.

CDR3 sequence reads: CASSYSLGDPKYGYTF. In nucleotides, the CDR3 is TGTGCCAGCAGTTACTCGTTGGGAGACCCAAAATATGGCTACACCTTC. The rearrangement joins TRBV6-6 to TRBJ1-2; unclear D gene. CDR1 is MNHNY, CDR2 SVGAGI, per germline (reference sequence). The CDR3 is 16 residues long. The V and J ends lost 0 bases and 5 bases respectively, with 16 bases between them.

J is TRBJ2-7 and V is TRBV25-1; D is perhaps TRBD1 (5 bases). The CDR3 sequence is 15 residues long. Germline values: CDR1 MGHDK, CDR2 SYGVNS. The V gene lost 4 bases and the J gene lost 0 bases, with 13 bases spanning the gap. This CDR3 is CASSVGHRNSYEQYF. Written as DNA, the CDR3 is TGTGCCAGCAGTGTGGGGCACAGGAACTCCTACGAGCAGTACTTC.

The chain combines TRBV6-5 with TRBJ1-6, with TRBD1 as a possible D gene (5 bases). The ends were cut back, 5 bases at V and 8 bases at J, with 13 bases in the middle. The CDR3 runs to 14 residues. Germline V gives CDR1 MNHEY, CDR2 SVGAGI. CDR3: CASSADSWDSPLHF. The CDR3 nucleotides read TGTGCCAGCAGTGCTGACAGTTGGGATTCACCCCTCCACTTT.

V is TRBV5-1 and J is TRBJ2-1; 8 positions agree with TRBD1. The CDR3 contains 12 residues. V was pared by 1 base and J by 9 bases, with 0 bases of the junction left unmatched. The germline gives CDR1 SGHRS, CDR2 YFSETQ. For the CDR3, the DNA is TGCGCCAGCAGCTTGACAGGGGGTGAGCAGTTCTTC. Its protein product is CASSLTGGEQFF.

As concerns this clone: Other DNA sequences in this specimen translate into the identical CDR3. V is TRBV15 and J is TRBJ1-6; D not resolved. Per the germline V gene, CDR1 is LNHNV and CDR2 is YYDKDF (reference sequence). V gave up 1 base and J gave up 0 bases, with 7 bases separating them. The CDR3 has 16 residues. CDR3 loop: CATSRGWSSYNSPLHF. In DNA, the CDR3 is TGTGCCACCAGCAGAGGGTGGAGCTCCTATAATTCACCCCTCCACTTT.

The CDR3 is CASSAASATSTDTQYF. Here the CDR3 DNA reads TGTGCCAGCAGCGCCGCTAGCGCAACAAGCACAGATACGCAGTATTTT. The chain links TRBV11-2 to TRBJ2-3, with D maybe TRBD2 (6 bases). Germline CDR1 is SGHAT and CDR2 is FQNNGV. Trimming pared 5 bases from V and 0 bases from J, leaving 15 bases between. The CDR3 covers 16 residues. Drawing the rest from reference TRBV11-2 and TRBJ2-3, the complete variable domain is EAGVAQSPRYKIIEKRQSVAFWCNPISGHATLYWYQQILGQGPKLLIQFQNNGVVDDSQLPKDRFSAERLKGVDSTLKIQPAKLEDSAVYLCASSAASATSTDTQYFGPGTRLTVL.

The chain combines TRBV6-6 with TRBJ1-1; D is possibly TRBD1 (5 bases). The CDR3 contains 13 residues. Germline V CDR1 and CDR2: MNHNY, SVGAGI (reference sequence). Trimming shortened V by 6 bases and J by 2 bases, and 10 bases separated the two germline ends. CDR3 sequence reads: CASRTVFNTEAFF. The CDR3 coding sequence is TGTGCCAGCAGGACAGTCTTTAACACTGAAGCTTTCTTT.

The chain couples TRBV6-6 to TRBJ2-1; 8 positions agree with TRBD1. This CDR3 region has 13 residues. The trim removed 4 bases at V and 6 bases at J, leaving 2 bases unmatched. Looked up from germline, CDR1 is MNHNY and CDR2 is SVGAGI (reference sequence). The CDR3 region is CASSFDRGNEQFF. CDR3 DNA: TGTGCCAGCAGTTTTGACAGGGGCAATGAGCAGTTCTTC.

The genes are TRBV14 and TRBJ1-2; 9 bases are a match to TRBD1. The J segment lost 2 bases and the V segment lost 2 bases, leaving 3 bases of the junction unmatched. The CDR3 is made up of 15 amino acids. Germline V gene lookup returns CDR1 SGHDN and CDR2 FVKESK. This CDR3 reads CASSQLGQGNYGYTF. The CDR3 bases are TGTGCCAGCAGCCAATTAGGACAGGGGAACTATGGCTACACCTTC.

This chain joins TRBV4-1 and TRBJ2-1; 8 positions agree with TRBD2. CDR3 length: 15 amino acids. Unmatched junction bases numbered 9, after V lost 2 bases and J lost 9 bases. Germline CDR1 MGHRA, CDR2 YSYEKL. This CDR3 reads CASSQPGLGVGEQFF. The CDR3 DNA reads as TGCGCCAGCAGCCAACCGGGACTAGGGGTTGGTGAGCAGTTCTTC.

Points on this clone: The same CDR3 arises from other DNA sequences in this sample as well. DNA for the CDR3: TGCGCCAGCAGCCAAGCCGGGACAGGGAAGGGCTACACCTTC. This gives the protein CASSQAGTGKGYTF. V is TRBV4-1 and J is TRBJ1-2; TRBD1 aligns across 9 bases. Germline loops: CDR1 MGHRA, CDR2 YSYEKL. V lost 1 base to trimming and J lost 8 bases; unmatched junction nucleotides: 5. CDR3 length equals 14 residues.

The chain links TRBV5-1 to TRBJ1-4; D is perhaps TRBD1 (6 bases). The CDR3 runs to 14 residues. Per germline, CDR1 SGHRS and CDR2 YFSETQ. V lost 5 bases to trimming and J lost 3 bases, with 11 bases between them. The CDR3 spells CASRWTAANEKLFF. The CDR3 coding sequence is TGCGCCAGCAGATGGACAGCCGCTAATGAAAAACTGTTTTTT.

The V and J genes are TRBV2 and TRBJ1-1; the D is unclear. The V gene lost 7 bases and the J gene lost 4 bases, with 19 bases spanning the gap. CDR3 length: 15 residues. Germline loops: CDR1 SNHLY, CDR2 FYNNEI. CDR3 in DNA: TGTGCCAGCACCGCATACGGAGCACAAGCCACTGAAGCTTTCTTT. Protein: CASTAYGAQATEAFF.

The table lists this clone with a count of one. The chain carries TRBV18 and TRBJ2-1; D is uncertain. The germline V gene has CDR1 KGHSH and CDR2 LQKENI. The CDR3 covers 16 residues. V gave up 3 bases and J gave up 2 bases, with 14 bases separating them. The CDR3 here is CASSPYKLMTYNEQFF. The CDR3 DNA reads TGTGCCAGCTCACCCTATAAATTAATGACCTACAATGAGCAGTTCTTC. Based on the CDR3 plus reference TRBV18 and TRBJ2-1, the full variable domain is NAGVMQNPRHLVRRRGQEARLRCSPMKGHSHVYWYRQLPEEGLKFMVYLQKENIIDESGMPKERFSAEFPKEGPSILRIQQVVRGDSAAYFCASSPYKLMTYNEQFFGPGTRLTVL.

CDR3 bases: TGTGCCAGCAGTTACTCCGACACTAGCAATCAGCCCCAGCATTTT. Translating gives CASSYSDTSNQPQHF. The chain combines TRBV6-5 with TRBJ1-5, with no clear D. The CDR3 spans 15 residues. V was trimmed by 0 bases and J by 0 bases, leaving 6 bases between them. Germline V CDR1 and CDR2: MNHEY, SVGAGI.

The CDR3 reads CASSLGTGETQYF. The CDR3 DNA follows: TGCGCCAGCAGCTTGGGAACGGGTGAGACCCAGTACTTC. The chain couples TRBV5-1 to TRBJ2-5; D call uncertain. Germline V lookup: CDR1 SGHRS, CDR2 YFSETQ. The CDR3 spans 13 residues. The germline V and J ends were trimmed by 0 bases and 5 bases, with 8 bases remaining between them.

CDR3 sequence: CASSEVALFNQPQHF. CDR3 DNA: TGTGCCAGCAGTGAAGTTGCGTTGTTCAATCAGCCCCAGCATTTT. The chain recombines TRBV6-1 with TRBJ1-5, with D unresolved. CDR3 length: 15 amino acids. Deletions cut 1 base from V and 3 bases from J, with 10 bases between. The germline gives CDR1 MNHNS, CDR2 SASEGT.

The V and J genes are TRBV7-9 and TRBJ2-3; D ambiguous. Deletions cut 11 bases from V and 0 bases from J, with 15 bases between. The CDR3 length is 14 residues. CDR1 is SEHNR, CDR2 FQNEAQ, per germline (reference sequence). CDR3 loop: CAGGELMSTDTQYF. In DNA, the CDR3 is TGTGCCGGCGGTGAGTTGATGAGCACAGATACGCAGTATTTT.

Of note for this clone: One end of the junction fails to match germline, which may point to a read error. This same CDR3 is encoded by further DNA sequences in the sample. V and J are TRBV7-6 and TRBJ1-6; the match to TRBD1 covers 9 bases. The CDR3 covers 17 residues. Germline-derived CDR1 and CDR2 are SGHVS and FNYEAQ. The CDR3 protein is CASSASTGGVINSPLHF. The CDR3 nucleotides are TGTGCCAGCAGCGCCTCGACAGGGGGAGTTATAAATTCCCCCCTCCACTTT.